The source of this T cell receptor beta chain is a study of CD8 T cells in Susac syndrome. The V segment lost 5 bases and the J segment 5 bases; nucleotides outside the gene matches: 8. CDR1 and CDR2 from the germline V gene are SEHNR and FQNEAQ (reference sequence). This CDR3 spans 14 amino acids. Random hexamers were used to reverse transcribe an amount of roughly 0.5 to 1 ug RNA. Coverage of TCR beta CDR3 amplification by immunoSEQ multiplex PCR extended to 54 Vbeta and 13 Jbeta. In TCRdb, the immunoSEQ multiplex PCR reads were re-called with MiXCR into one record per CDR3 protein. The profile shows some 260,000 distinct CDR3 sequences, around 84% of them singletons. The T cells that were sequenced for TCR beta were CD8+ and CD4+ cells from blood. The multiple sclerosis controls comprised treatment-naive patients whose relapsing-remitting disease was stable or active. The authors negatively isolated CD8+ and CD4+ T cells and FACS-enriched TEMRA cells.

This clonotype was sampled from a human donor with multiple sclerosis. Sequencing was carried out using CD8+ T cells from PBMCs. This chain uses TRBV7-9 with TRBJ2-5, with 7 bases matching TRBD1. CDR3 bases: TGTGCCAGCAGCGGGAGACAGGGATGGGAGACCCAGTACTTC. Translation gives CASSGRQGWETQYF. Drawing the rest from reference TRBV7-9 and TRBJ2-5, the complete variable domain is DTGVSQNPRHKITKRGQNVTFRCDPISEHNRLYWYRQTLGQGPEFLTYFQNEAQLEKSRLLSDRFSAERPKGSFSTLEIQRTEQGDSAMYLCASSGRQGWETQYFGPGTRLLVL.